This T cell receptor (beta chain) derives from a study of T cell responses to AZD1222 COVID-19 vaccine. The study's findings and limits: Donors in the cohort were predominantly white British and more often female, and clonal diversity was possibly underestimated. Nearly half of spike-specific TCRs reportedly target unmutated variant regions. The number of AZD1222 recipients seropositive at baseline was only five or six.

As for this clone: Its antigen remains unidentified.

Here immunoSEQ multiplex PCR was the method, and the copy in TCRdb shows in-frame clones only, minus some. Among tens of thousands of clones listed, over 85% were seen once. The TCR originated in an adult in good health. The specimen was peripheral blood, collected on day 0 of AZD1222 vaccination.

In DNA form, the CDR3 reads TGTGCCAGCAGTTTTTCAGGGGTTGACGAGCAGTACTTC. Its protein is CASSFSGVDEQYF. The chain combines TRBV27 with TRBJ2-7, with a weak D call TRBD1 (6 bases). From germline, CDR1 is MNHEY and CDR2 SMNVEV (reference sequence). Trimming took 3 bases from V and 5 from J, leaving 11 bases between them. The CDR3 loop spans 13 amino acids.